This TCR beta chain was observed in a study of control samples from healthy donors and cancer patients. The table came from immunoSEQ multiplex PCR; TCRdb's copy has only in-frame clones and leaves some out. Of roughly 40,000 clones detected, approximately 87% appear once; the ten largest clones hold roughly 44%. With 5 bases clipped from V and 2 bases from J, the junction kept 8 bases outside the gene matches. This CDR3 is built from 15 residues. Germline loops: CDR1 LNHDA, CDR2 SQIVND (reference sequence). The TCR comes from a man between 60 and 75 years old in good health. Sequenced material: blood. The J gene is TRBJ2-7, the V gene TRBV19; 8 bases match TRBD2. CDR3 sequence: CASSPGLATTYEQYF. Written as DNA, the CDR3 is TGTGCCAGTAGTCCAGGACTAGCCACGACCTACGAGCAGTACTTC.